The clone carrying this TCR beta chain occurred a few times. What it recognizes is unknown. Following RNA extraction, reverse transcription yielded cDNA that acted as the sequencing template. Sequencing was performed with immunoSEQ multiplex PCR; in TCRdb, only in-frame clones are kept and a portion is missing. The repertoire has some 120,000 clones, 61% of them found once; the top ten carry more than 5%. The V gene's germline CDR1 is ENHRY and CDR2 SYGVKD. With 7 bases removed from V and 7 bases from J, the gap between germline ends came to 10 bases. This CDR3 spans 12 amino acids. The sample belongs to a study of CD8+ T cells in alopecia areata. This sample's treatment: oral pan-JAK inhibitor, 5-10 mg twice daily. Findings and limits, study-wide: Persistence during tofacitinib was seen for many expanded lesional clones in scalp and blood. Normal-skin resident alphabeta T cells also appear among scalp sample sequences.

The sequence was obtained from a human donor with alopecia areata. J is TRBJ2-2 and V is TRBV10-3; tentative D call: TRBD2 (6 bases). Sequenced here: CD4+ T cells sorted from blood, sampled at week 4, from a patient treated with tofacitinib. The CDR3 reads CAIKEGIGELFF. Here the CDR3 DNA reads TGTGCCATCAAGGAGGGGATCGGGGAGCTGTTTTTT.